The 10 T cell receptor beta chains given below trace back to one sample, sequenced in a study of CD8 T cells in ankylosing spondylitis. The study, taken as a whole, reports: Several highly homologous variants made up a TCR beta motif, and this motif appeared characteristic of ankylosing spondylitis blood.

These receptors' targets are unknown. TCRdb re-derived calls from the 5' RACE reads in MiXCR, one entry per CDR3 protein. Of about 840,000 distinct CDR3 sequences listed, about 12% are singletons. The source material was blood, either unsorted or a sorted T cell fraction (not recorded which). Receptor source: a male donor with ankylosing spondylitis.

The CDR3 here is CASSTYTNEQFF. The CDR3 DNA follows: TGTGCCAGCAGTACTTATACCAATGAGCAGTTCTTC. The V and J genes are TRBV12-3 or TRBV12-4 and TRBJ2-1; D unresolved. The CDR3 runs 12 residues. V was shortened by 5 bases and J by 6 bases, with 8 bases between the two germline ends.

This clonotype was counted ten times or more. The V call is TRBV7-2, the J call TRBJ2-3, with D hard to call. The CDR3 length is 14 residues. V gave up 5 bases and J gave up 2 bases, with 11 bases separating them. From germline, CDR1 is SGHTA and CDR2 FQGNSA. CDR3 coding DNA: TGTGCCAGCAGCCCACGGACCGTCACAGATACGCAGTATTTT. This encodes CASSPRTVTDTQYF.

The chain recombines TRBV28 with TRBJ2-3, with 16 bases matching TRBD2. The germline V gene encodes CDR1 MDHEN and CDR2 SYDVKM. J was trimmed by 7 bases and V by 5 bases; bases with no gene match: 9. This CDR3 spans 17 amino acids. CDR3 sequence reads: CASSPSMGLAGGNTQYF. The CDR3, as DNA: TGTGCCAGCAGTCCATCTATGGGACTAGCGGGAGGGAATACGCAGTATTTT.

The V call is TRBV7-9, the J call TRBJ2-1; tentatively, D is TRBD1 or TRBD2 (5 bases each). Germline CDR1 SEHNR, CDR2 FQNEAQ (reference sequence). V was pared by 1 base and J by 9 bases, with 16 bases between. The CDR3 is 15 residues long. The CDR3 here is CASSLGGGRASEQFF. CDR3 coding DNA: TGTGCCAGCAGCTTAGGTGGAGGCAGGGCCAGTGAGCAGTTCTTC.

A few counts support this clonotype. This rearrangement joins TRBV20-1 to TRBJ1-3, with D unresolved. There are 12 residues in the CDR3. Deletions cut 8 bases from V and 2 bases from J, with 10 bases between. In germline, CDR1 is DFQATT, CDR2 SNEGSKA (reference sequence). The CDR3 region has the DNA TGCAGTTCCTCGACTGCTGGAAACACCATATATTTT. Its protein product is CSSSTAGNTIYF.

This clonotype was found many times. CDR3 protein: CASSYSGQGGYGYTF. As DNA, the CDR3 is TGTGCCAGCAGTTACTCGGGACAGGGAGGCTATGGCTACACCTTC. The rearrangement uses TRBV6-5 and TRBJ1-2; 9 nucleotides agree with TRBD1. CDR1 is MNHEY, CDR2 SVGAGI, per germline. With V trimmed by 0 bases and J by 4 bases, 3 bases remained unmatched. The CDR3 is made up of 15 amino acids.

The chain employs TRBV11-2 and TRBJ1-1; a weak D match, TRBD1 (5 bases). The germline V gene encodes CDR1 SGHAT and CDR2 FQNNGV. The CDR3 consists of 15 residues. V gave up 5 bases and J gave up 1 base, with 14 bases separating them. The CDR3 sequence is CASSAPGTWNTEAFF. The CDR3 DNA is TGTGCCAGCAGCGCGCCAGGGACGTGGAACACTGAAGCTTTCTTT. The entire variable domain, with the rest obtained from reference TRBV11-2 and TRBJ1-1, is as follows: EAGVAQSPRYKIIEKRQSVAFWCNPISGHATLYWYQQILGQGPKLLIQFQNNGVVDDSQLPKDRFSAERLKGVDSTLKIQPAKLEDSAVYLCASSAPGTWNTEAFFGQGTRLTVV.

The chain recombines TRBV27 with TRBJ2-4; D is perhaps TRBD1 or TRBD2 (5 bases each). Germline lookup yields CDR1 MNHEY and CDR2 SMNVEV (reference sequence). The CDR3 is made up of 15 amino acids. V lost 5 bases and J 4 bases, leaving 15 bases between the germline ends. The CDR3 DNA follows: TGTGCCAGCAGTCGAACCGGGGCCCTTAAAAACATTCAGTACTTC. Translating it yields CASSRTGALKNIQYF.

This clonotype has more than one count but fewer than ten. The chain joins TRBV7-8 to TRBJ2-5, with D possibly TRBD2 on 6 matching bases. V lost 0 bases and J 2 bases, leaving 7 bases between the germline ends. Germline CDR1 and CDR2: SGHVS and FQNEAQ. This CDR3 contains 14 residues. The CDR3 region is CASSLAEGQETQYF. The CDR3 DNA is TGTGCCAGCAGCTTAGCGGAGGGTCAAGAGACCCAGTACTTC.

The V gene is TRBV20-1, the J gene TRBJ2-1; the D call may be TRBD1 or TRBD2 (5 bases each). Germline loops: CDR1 DFQATT, CDR2 SNEGSKA (reference sequence). The CDR3 has 15 residues. V was pared by 3 bases and J by 8 bases, with 20 bases between. The CDR3 nucleotides are TGCAGTGCTAGGAGGGGTGCGGCGGGCCCCCATGAGCAGTTCTTC. Translating it yields CSARRGAAGPHEQFF.